This T cell receptor (beta chain) appears in the sequencing data of a study of shared clonotypes between healthy human individuals. As for the study in general: Three plates each covered CD4 naive and memory; CD8 naive two, CD8 memory one.

The genomic DNA of each subset was split evenly across several immunoSEQ plates. Using immunoSEQ multiplex PCR, the repertoire was profiled, and TCRdb retains in-frame clones only, with some absent. The sample shows about 1.1 million clones, about 72% of them seen only once. Concerning this clone: The sample holds other DNA sequences that translate to the same CDR3.

The germline V gene has CDR1 SGHTA and CDR2 FQGTGA. Between the trimmed V and J ends, which lost 5 bases and 4 bases, there was a span of 8 bases. This CDR3 has 13 residues. The chain employs TRBV7-3 and TRBJ2-2, with unresolved D. The source material was memory CD4+ T cells from PBMCs. Subset given: CD45RA-negative fraction. The TCR was taken from a young man in good health. Some clones in this sample may be carry-over from other donors' samples. The CDR3 DNA reads as TGTGCCAGCAGCACTGGCAGCACCGGGGAGCTGTTTTTT. Amino acids: CASSTGSTGELFF. The entire variable domain, with the rest obtained from reference TRBV7-3 and TRBJ2-2, is as follows: GAGVSQTPSNKVTEKGKYVELRCDPISGHTALYWYRQSLGQGPEFLIYFQGTGAADDSGLPNDRFFAVRPEGSVSTLKIQRTERGDSAVYLCASSTGSTGELFFGEGSRLTVL.